This T cell receptor beta chain was sequenced during a study of T cell responses to AZD1222 COVID-19 vaccine. Points from the study as a whole: Only a handful of people who got AZD1222 tested seropositive at baseline. Samples come after the peak T cell response, not at day 14. Receipt of two AZD1222 doses was followed by a rise in Spike-specific TCR breadth and depth. Clonal diversity was possibly underestimated, and white British individuals and females predominated among donors.

About this clone itself: Its antigen remains unidentified.

This CDR3 is 14 amino acids long. Trimming removed 2 bases from V and 0 bases from J, with 5 bases in between. Germline CDR1 is SEHNR and CDR2 is FQNEAQ (reference sequence). The protocol was immunoSEQ multiplex PCR, while the TCRdb copy is restricted to in-frame clones and leaves out a portion. Among approximately 200,000 clones listed, around 92% were seen once. This sequence was found in an adult in good health. V and J are TRBV7-9 and TRBJ1-5, with unresolved D. The sequencing used peripheral blood, collected on day 0 of AZD1222 vaccination. The DNA of the CDR3 is TGTGCCAGCAGCTTATTTGATAGCAATCAGCCCCAGCATTTT. Its protein is CASSLFDSNQPQHF.